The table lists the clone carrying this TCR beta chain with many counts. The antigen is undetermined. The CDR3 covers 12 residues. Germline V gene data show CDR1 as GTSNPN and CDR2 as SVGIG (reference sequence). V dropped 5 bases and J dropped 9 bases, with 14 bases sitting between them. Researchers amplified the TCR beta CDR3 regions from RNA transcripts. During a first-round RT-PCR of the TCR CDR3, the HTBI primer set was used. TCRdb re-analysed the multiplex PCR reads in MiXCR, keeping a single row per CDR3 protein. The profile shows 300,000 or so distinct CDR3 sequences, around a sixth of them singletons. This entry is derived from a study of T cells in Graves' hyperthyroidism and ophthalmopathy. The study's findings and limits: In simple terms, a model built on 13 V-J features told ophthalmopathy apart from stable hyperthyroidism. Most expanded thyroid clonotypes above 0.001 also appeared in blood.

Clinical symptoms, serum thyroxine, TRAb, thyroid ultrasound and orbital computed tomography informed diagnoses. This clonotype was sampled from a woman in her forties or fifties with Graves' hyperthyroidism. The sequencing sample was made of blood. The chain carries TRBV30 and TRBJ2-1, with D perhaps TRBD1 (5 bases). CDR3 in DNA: TGTGCCTGGCGGATTGGGGCAGGTGAGCAGTTCTTC. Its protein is CAWRIGAGEQFF.